This TCR beta chain was captured by sequencing in a study of cytomegalovirus exposure and HLA in healthy donors. Study-wide points: Several of the most significant clusters appeared linked to common viral pathogens, based on a later analysis.

Germline-derived CDR1 and CDR2 are GTSNPN and SVGIG (reference sequence). This CDR3 has 13 amino acids. The V end was cut by 4 bases, the J end by 2 bases, with 9 bases between. A multiplex PCR was run with 60 Vbeta primers and 13 Jbeta primers. Some clones are missing from TCRdb's copy, which holds only in-frame ones; the method was immunoSEQ multiplex PCR. The repertoire holds 200,000 or so clones, with around 81% as singletons. As regards this clone: Its specificity is unknown.

This clonotype was obtained from a woman between 18 and 29 years old in good health and CMV-seropositive. The sequenced sample consisted of PBMCs. The chain recombines TRBV30 with TRBJ1-5, with TRBD1 as a possible D gene (6 bases). The chain's CDR3 is CAWTRGRNQPQHF. The CDR3, as DNA: TGTGCCTGGACCAGGGGCCGCAATCAGCCCCAGCATTTT.